One and the same sample provided the 3 T cell receptor beta chains below, sequenced in a study of blood T cell dynamics during melanoma immunotherapy. The time point denotes: week 3, after first cycle of checkpoint inhibitor. Measured with immunoSEQ multiplex PCR; TCRdb has only the in-frame clones, and not every one. The table lists about 12,000 clones, more than 75% of them singletons. Sequenced material: blood, taken from a patient treated with checkpoint blockade. The receptors were gathered from a human donor with melanoma.

This chain uses TRBV30 with TRBJ2-4; TRBD1 aligns across 10 bases. The CDR3 length is 16 residues. With V trimmed by 8 bases and J by 0 bases, 10 bases remained unmatched. Germline V CDR1 and CDR2: GTSNPN, SVGIG (reference sequence). The CDR3 sequence is CAGGTGEPLAKNIQYF. CDR3 DNA: TGTGCCGGAGGGACAGGGGAACCTCTAGCCAAAAACATTCAGTACTTC. The complete variable domain, with remaining parts taken from reference TRBV30 and TRBJ2-4, reads SQTIHQWPATLVQPVGSPLSLECTVEGTSNPNLYWYRQAAGRGLQLLFYSVGIGQISSEVPQNLSASRPQDRQFILSSKKLLLSDSGFYLCAGGTGEPLAKNIQYFGAGTRLSVL.

This rearrangement joins TRBV10-2 to TRBJ2-3; no clear D gene. V shed 8 bases and J shed 3 bases, with 30 bases lying between them. This CDR3 spans 19 amino acids. Germline V gives CDR1 WSHSY, CDR2 SAAADI. CDR3 sequence (DNA): TGCGCCAGCCCTGAGTGGGCAGGCCCGGCGCGAATGTGTACAGATACGCAGTATTTT. Protein: CASPEWAGPARMCTDTQYF.

This clone has more than one count but fewer than ten. J is TRBJ1-1 and V is TRBV2; tentative D call: TRBD1 (5 bases). Germline-derived CDR1 and CDR2 are SNHLY and FYNNEI. The CDR3 runs to 12 residues. Trimming removed 7 bases from V and 4 bases from J, with 10 bases in between. The CDR3 nucleotides read TGTGCCAGCAAAGGGGCGTCCACTGAAGCTTTCTTT. Translated: CASKGASTEAFF.